Below, one T cell receptor beta chain is given with its context. Its cognate antigen is unknown. The data originate from a study of shared clonotypes between healthy human individuals. The study's findings and limits: Depth of sequencing was expected to influence donor clonotype sharing.

The CDR3 totals 13 residues. With 5 bases removed from V and 7 bases from J, the gap between germline ends came to 11 bases. Looked up from germline, CDR1 is SSHAT and CDR2 is FNYEAQ (reference sequence). Measured with immunoSEQ multiplex PCR; TCRdb has only the in-frame clones, and not every one. This sample has more than 2,000,000 clones, with over 90% found just once. Sequences were obtained from naive CD4+ T cells from PBMCs. Subset specified: CD45RA+ positively selected. This chain joins TRBV7-7 and TRBJ2-2, with D uncertain. The clonotype originates from a man younger than 35 in good health. Some clones in this sample may be carry-over from other donors' samples. CDR3 amino acids: CASSRNPGGELFF. CDR3 nucleotides: TGTGCCAGCAGCCGCAACCCCGGCGGGGAGCTGTTTTTT.